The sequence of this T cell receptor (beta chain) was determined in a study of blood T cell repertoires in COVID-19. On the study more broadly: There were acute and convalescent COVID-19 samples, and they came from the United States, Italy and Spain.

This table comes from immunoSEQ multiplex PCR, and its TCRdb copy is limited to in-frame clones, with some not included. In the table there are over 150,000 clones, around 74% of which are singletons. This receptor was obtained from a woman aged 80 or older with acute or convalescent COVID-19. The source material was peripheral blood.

CDR3 in DNA: TGTGCCAGCAGTTACGGGACTGTCTCTGGAAACACCATATATTTT. Translating gives CASSYGTVSGNTIYF. The chain links TRBV6-5 to TRBJ1-3; a weak D match, TRBD1 (5 bases). Trimming cost V 2 bases and J 0 bases, with 8 bases left between them. Germline V gene data show CDR1 as MNHEY and CDR2 as SVGAGI. This CDR3 is built from 15 residues.